This T cell receptor beta chain was profiled in a study of blood T cell repertoires in COVID-19. Study as a whole: Nucleic acid was either cDNA or gDNA, and it came from T cells, B-cell-depleted T cells, or PBMCs.

Original methodology: It was from reference gene primer amplification that nucleated cell counts were estimated. Assay used: immunoSEQ multiplex PCR; TCRdb lists only in-frame clones, some missing. Clone size and V and J calls were adopted from that table, with D and trimming inferred from the DNA. The data show about 180,000 clones, with roughly 85% seen just once and roughly 9.1% held by the top ten. From germline, CDR1 is KGHSH and CDR2 LQKENI. The CDR3 is 16 amino acids. The V gene lost 2 bases and the J gene lost 0 bases, with 12 bases spanning the gap. This sequence joins TRBV18 and TRBJ2-3; maybe TRBD1 (5 bases). Sequences were obtained from peripheral blood. The receptor comes from a man between 45 and 60 years old with active or convalescent COVID-19. DNA for the CDR3: TGTGCCAGCTCACCAGTTCGACAGACGAGCACAGATACGCAGTATTTT. This codes for CASSPVRQTSTDTQYF.